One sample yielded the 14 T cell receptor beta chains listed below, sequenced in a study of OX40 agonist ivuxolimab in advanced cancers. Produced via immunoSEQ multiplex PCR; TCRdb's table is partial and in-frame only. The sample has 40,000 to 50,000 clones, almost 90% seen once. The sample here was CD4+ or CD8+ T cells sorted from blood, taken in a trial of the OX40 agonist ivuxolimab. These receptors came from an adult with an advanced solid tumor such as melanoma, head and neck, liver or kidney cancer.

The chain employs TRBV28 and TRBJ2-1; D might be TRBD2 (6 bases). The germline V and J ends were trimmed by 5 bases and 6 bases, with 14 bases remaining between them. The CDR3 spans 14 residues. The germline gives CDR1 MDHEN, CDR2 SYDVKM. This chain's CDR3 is CASSRTGASNEQFF. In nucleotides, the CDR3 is TGTGCCAGCAGTCGAACGGGAGCCTCCAATGAGCAGTTCTTC. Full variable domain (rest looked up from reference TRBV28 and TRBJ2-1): DVKVTQSSRYLVKRTGEKVFLECVQDMDHENMFWYRQDPGLGLRLIYFSYDVKMKEKGDIPEGYSVSREKKERFSLILESASTNQTSMYLCASSRTGASNEQFFGPGTRLTVL.

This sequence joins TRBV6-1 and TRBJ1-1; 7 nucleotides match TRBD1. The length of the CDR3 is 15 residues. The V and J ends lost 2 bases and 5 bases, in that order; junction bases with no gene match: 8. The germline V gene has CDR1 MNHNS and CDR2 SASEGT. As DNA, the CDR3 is TGTGCCAGCAGTGAATGGAGGGGGCGGGGGACTGAAGCTTTCTTT. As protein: CASSEWRGRGTEAFF.

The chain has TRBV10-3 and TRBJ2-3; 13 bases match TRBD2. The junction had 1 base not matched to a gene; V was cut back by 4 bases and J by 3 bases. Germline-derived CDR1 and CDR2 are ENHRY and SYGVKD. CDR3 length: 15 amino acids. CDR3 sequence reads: CAISAGLAGTDTQYF. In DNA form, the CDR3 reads TGTGCCATCAGTGCGGGACTAGCGGGAACAGATACGCAGTATTTT.

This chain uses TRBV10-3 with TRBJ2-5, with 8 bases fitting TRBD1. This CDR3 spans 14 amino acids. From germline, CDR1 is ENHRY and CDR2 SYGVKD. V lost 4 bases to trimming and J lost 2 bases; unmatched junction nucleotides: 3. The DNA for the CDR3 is TGTGCCATCAGTGTAGACAGGGGACAAGAGACCCAGTACTTC. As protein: CAISVDRGQETQYF.

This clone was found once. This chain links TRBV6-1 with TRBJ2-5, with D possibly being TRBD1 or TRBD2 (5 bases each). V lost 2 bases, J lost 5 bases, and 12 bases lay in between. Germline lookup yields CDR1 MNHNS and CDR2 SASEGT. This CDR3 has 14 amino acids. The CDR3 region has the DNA TGTGCCAGCAGTGAAATCGGCTGGGGGGAGACCCAGTACTTC. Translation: CASSEIGWGETQYF.

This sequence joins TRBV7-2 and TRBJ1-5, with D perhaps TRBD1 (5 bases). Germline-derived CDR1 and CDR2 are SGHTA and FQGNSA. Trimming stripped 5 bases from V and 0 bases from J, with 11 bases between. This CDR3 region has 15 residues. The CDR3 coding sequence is TGTGCCAGCAGCCCCTGGGGGTATAGCAATCAGCCCCAGCATTTT. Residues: CASSPWGYSNQPQHF. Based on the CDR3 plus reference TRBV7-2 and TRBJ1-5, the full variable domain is GAGVSQSPSNKVTEKGKDVELRCDPISGHTALYWYRQSLGQGLEFLIYFQGNSAPDKSGLPSDRFSAERTGGSVSTLTIQRTQQEDSAVYLCASSPWGYSNQPQHFGDGTRLSIL.

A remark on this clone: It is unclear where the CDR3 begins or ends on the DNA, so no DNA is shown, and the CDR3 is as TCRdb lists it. The CDR3 sequence: CASSSSYQETQYF. V usage is TRBV27 and J usage is TRBJ2-5; TRBD2, the table's D call, lacks a check against the DNA. Including both end residues, the CDR3 is 13 amino acids long. The germline CDR1 and CDR2 sequences are MNHEY and SMNVEV (reference sequence).

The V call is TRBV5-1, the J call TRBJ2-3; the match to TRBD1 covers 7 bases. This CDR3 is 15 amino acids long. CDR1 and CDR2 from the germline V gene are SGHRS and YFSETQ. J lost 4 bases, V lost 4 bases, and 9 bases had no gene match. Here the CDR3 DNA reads TGCGCCAGCAGCCCCACCGGGACAGCTCCAGATACGCAGTATTTT. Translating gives CASSPTGTAPDTQYF. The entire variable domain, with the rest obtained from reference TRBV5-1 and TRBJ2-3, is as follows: KAGVTQTPRYLIKTRGQQVTLSCSPISGHRSVSWYQQTPGQGLQFLFEYFSETQRNKGNFPGRFSGRQFSNSRSEMNVSTLELGDSALYLCASSPTGTAPDTQYFGPGTRLTVL.

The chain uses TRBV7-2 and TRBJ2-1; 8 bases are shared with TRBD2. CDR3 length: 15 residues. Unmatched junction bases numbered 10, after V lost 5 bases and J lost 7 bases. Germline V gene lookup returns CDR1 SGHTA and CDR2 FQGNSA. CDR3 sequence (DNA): TGTGCCAGCAGCCTTAGAGGACTAGCCCGGAATGAGCAGTTCTTC. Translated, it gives CASSLRGLARNEQFF.

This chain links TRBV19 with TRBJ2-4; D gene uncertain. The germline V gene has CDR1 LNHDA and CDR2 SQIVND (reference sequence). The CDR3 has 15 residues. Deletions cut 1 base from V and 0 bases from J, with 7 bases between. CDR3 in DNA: TGTGCCAGTAGTATAGGACCGCTAGCCAAAAACATTCAGTACTTC. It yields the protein CASSIGPLAKNIQYF. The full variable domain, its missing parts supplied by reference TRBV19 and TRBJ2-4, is DGGITQSPKYLFRKEGQNVTLSCEQNLNHDAMYWYRQDPGQGLRLIYYSQIVNDFQKGDIAEGYSVSREKKESFPLTVTSAQKNPTAFYLCASSIGPLAKNIQYFGAGTRLSVL.

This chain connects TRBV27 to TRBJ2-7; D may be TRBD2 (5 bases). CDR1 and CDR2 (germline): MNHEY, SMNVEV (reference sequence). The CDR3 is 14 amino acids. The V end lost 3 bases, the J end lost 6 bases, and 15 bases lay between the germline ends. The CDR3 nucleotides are TGTGCCAGCAGTTTGAGAACAGAGGGTCTCGAGCAGTACTTC. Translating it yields CASSLRTEGLEQYF.

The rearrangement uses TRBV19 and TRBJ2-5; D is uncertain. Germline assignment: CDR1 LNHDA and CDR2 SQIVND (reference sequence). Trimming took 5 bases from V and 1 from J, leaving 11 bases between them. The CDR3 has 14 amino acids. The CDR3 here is CASSSTSLQETQYF. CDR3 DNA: TGTGCCAGTAGTTCGACAAGTCTCCAAGAGACCCAGTACTTC.

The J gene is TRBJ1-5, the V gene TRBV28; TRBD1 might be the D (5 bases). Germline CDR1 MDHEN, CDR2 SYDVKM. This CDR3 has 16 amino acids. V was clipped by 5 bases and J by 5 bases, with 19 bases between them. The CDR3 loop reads CASSPIGTKLYQPQHF. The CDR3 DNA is TGTGCCAGCAGTCCGATCGGGACTAAACTATATCAGCCCCAGCATTTT.

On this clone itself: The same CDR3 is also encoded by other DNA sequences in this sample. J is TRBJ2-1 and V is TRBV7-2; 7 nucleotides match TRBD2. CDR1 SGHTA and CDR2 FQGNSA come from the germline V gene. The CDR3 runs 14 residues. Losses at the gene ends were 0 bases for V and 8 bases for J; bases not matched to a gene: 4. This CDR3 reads CASSLAGGPDEQFF. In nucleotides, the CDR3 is TGTGCCAGCAGCTTAGCGGGAGGGCCAGATGAGCAGTTCTTC.